The source of this T cell receptor (beta chain) is a study of T cells in localized non-small cell lung cancer (dated by TCRdb to the early 2020s). In terms of the full investigation: Comparing tumors with uninvolved tumor-adjacent lungs, the study looked at the T cell repertoires of around 250 patients with early-stage NSCLC. The cohort was made up of 200 to 250 treatment-naive NSCLC patients whose localized lung tumors had been resected. Of the NSCLC patients, over 120 were male and around 99 were female, and the mean age was approximately 66 years. What the research found in general, with its limitations: Because multi-region sequencing of the tumors was not done, intratumor heterogeneity could not be ruled out. Because the study design was exploratory, TCR variables were selected using unadjusted p-values without false-discovery rate correction. A median of 57 of the top 100 tumor clones turned up in the paired uninvolved adjacent lung, and 25 to 30 of those clones also ranked among the top 100 of that same adjacent lung. Higher T cell density in blood was associated with longer overall survival, whereas higher clonality in adjacent lung was associated with shorter survival. Uninvolved tumor-adjacent lung showed the highest T cell clonality, higher than tumor, which suggests more focused antigenic responses in the uninvolved tumor-adjacent lung.

The immunoSEQ Assay was used to sequence TCR beta CDR3 regions from DNA. The source study handled its data this way. To compute T cell density, TCR beta template counts were normalized to usable DNA, which was estimated by amplifying housekeeping genes. Using the preseqR package, richness was estimated by extrapolating to 120,000 templates for tissue samples and 400,000 templates for PBMC samples. Clonality was calculated as one minus Pielou's evenness. To identify tissue-enriched TCRs, differential abundance testing was run on productive amino-acid clonotypes with a minimum total count of 5 and an alpha of 0.1. The Jaccard Index and the Morisita Overlap Index were used to measure repertoire overlap between compartments. TCR beta CDR3s were clustered by GLIPH together with public tetramer-defined viral CDR3s, and at least three viral sequences plus V-gene enrichment were required for viral motifs. The immuneACCESS repertoire file appears here via TCRdb, limited to in-frame rearrangements. These files lack a portion of the clones; in checked studies, under half of the deficit traces to unresolved V genes, and the cause of the others is not known. For V, J and clone size, that table is used; D and trimming come from the DNA. This sample is represented by 25,000 to 30,000 clones; 84% of them were singletons. Of the sample, roughly 4.8% falls within the top ten clones.

Notes on this clone: Its antigen target is currently unknown. The input lacks base qualities; no much larger clone sits a single base away.

V is cut back by 4 bases and J by 2 bases, with 4 bases in the junction unmatched. Reading from cysteine to phenylalanine, the CDR3 counts 16 amino acids. This entry keeps only the CDR3 DNA: 48 bases, framed from base 1. CDR1 and CDR2, per the germline V gene, are SGHTA and FQGNSA. At diagnosis, peripheral blood, uninvolved tumor-adjacent lung and tumor were collected and were preserved as a mix of fresh-frozen and FFPE material. For TCR repertoire profiling, blood samples were analyzed in the form of peripheral blood mononuclear cells. The clonotype originates from a man between 40 and 69 years old with stage III lung adenocarcinoma. The sequence joins TRBV7-2 to TRBJ1-5; TRBD1 matches 11 bases in the middle. Here the sequenced sample was peripheral blood mononuclear cells, taken before any cancer treatment. The nucleotide sequence reads TGTGCCAGCAGCTCAAGGACAGGGGGCGGCAATCAGCCCCAGCATTTT. Its coded protein is CASSSRTGGGNQPQHF.